This T cell receptor (beta chain) was obtained from a study of Ad26.COV2.S vaccination and SARS-CoV-2 variants. The overall study: Donor was assigned to the Ad26.COV2.S arm of trial COV1001.

Study observations and caveats: Total T cell responses were possibly underestimated by TCR breadth and depth analyses.

Concerning this clone itself: Its target is unknown.

Sample treatment: some 19 received Ad26.COV2.S at low or high dose, single or two shots; roughly five received placebo; per-sample allocation not given. Sampling was performed 63 days after the first vaccine or placebo injection. The vaccine delivered Wuhan-strain SARS-CoV-2 spike through an Ad26 vector. Sequencing was performed with immunoSEQ multiplex PCR; in TCRdb, only in-frame clones are kept and a portion is missing. The sample includes 500,000 or so clones, around 90% seen only once; the top ten take 9.5% to 15%. V lost 5 bases and J lost 2, with 13 bases in between. The CDR3 is made up of 14 amino acids. Germline V gene lookup returns CDR1 SGHVS and CDR2 FNYEAQ.

The sequence derives from a person between 18 and 59 years old who received the Ad26.COV2.S COVID-19 vaccine or a placebo. The specimen was peripheral blood, collected in a trial of Ad26.COV2.S vaccine versus placebo. The chain employs TRBV7-6 and TRBJ2-7; D is possibly TRBD1 (5 bases). CDR3: CASSRKWGAYEQYF. For the CDR3, the DNA is TGTGCCAGCAGCAGGAAGTGGGGCGCCTACGAGCAGTACTTC.